A selection of T cell receptor beta chains follows, all from one sample in a study of healthy donors' naive CD4 and CD8 T cells. TCRdb called the reads again in MiXCR, with one record for every CDR3 protein. The sample lists around 180,000 distinct CDR3 sequences, about four fifths occurring once. The material sequenced was naive CD4+ and CD8+ T cells sorted from blood, pooled from several donors. The receptors were sampled from a pool of human donors in good health; the sample pools cells from several healthy donors. CDR3s include the opening cysteine and the closing phenylalanine or tryptophan. A D gene is named only where the DNA matches it firmly. Rows give clone size only sometimes, using once, few, many, or a class for an expanded clone.

j_call,d_call,clone_size,v_call,cdr3_length,cdr3_nt,cdr3_aa
TRBJ2-3,-,-,TRBV27,13,TGTGCCACCACCACAGGGAATCAAGATACGCAGTATTTT,CATTTGNQDTQYF
TRBJ1-3,-,-,TRBV30,15,TGTGCCTGGAGCTCCCCACCGGGGCTCGGAAACACCATATATTTT,CAWSSPPGLGNTIYF
TRBJ2-1,TRBD2,-,TRBV7-8,17,TGTGCCAGCAGCGGTCCGATGGCTAGCGGTCTATACAATGAGCAGTTCTTC,CASSGPMASGLYNEQFF
TRBJ2-5,-,-,TRBV29-1,14,TGCAGCGTTGAGCGGCCGGGAGTAATAGAGACCCAGTACTTC,CSVERPGVIETQYF
TRBJ2-7,TRBD1,-,TRBV29-1,15,TGCAGCGCTGCCGCCTCCGGGACAGGGTGGAACGAGCAGTACTTC,CSAAASGTGWNEQYF
TRBJ2-7,-,-,TRBV6-1,15,TGTGCCAGCAGTGAACTACAGGTTCTCCTCTACGAGCAGTACTTC,CASSELQVLLYEQYF
TRBJ2-1,TRBD2,-,TRBV7-8,16,TGTGCCAGCAGCTCGGGACTAATCGGGACCCACAATGAGCAGTTCTTC,CASSSGLIGTHNEQFF
TRBJ2-1,-,-,TRBV5-1,14,TGCGCCAGCAGCTCCCGGGACTCACACAATGAGCAGTTCTTC,CASSSRDSHNEQFF
TRBJ1-6,-,-,TRBV20-1,13,TGCAGTGCTAAAGACACCTCTAATTCACCCCTCCACTTT,CSAKDTSNSPLHF
TRBJ1-5,-,few,TRBV20-1,14,TGCAGTGCTAGAGATCACAGGGATGGTCAGCCCCAGCATTTT,CSARDHRDGQPQHF
TRBJ1-2,TRBD1,few,TRBV6-5,15,TGTGCCAGCACCGACAGGGCCATAGGAGGCTATGGCTACACCTTC,CASTDRAIGGYGYTF
TRBJ2-3,-,-,TRBV11-1,15,TGTGCCAGCAGCTTGGATACCCCGGTCACAGATACGCAGTATTTT,CASSLDTPVTDTQYF
TRBJ1-2,-,few,TRBV19,14,TGTGCCAGTAGTATAGATCACCGAAACTATGGCTACACCTTC,CASSIDHRNYGYTF
TRBJ2-5,TRBD2,once,TRBV30,15,TGTGCCTGGACGACAGGACTAGCGGGTAAAGAGACCCAGTACTTC,CAWTTGLAGKETQYF
TRBJ2-1,TRBD1,-,TRBV6-2/TRBV6-3,15,TGTGCCAGCAGTTACAGGACAGGGTTGAGTAATGAGCAGTTCTTC,CASSYRTGLSNEQFF
TRBJ2-7,-,-,TRBV5-1,12,TGCGCCAGCAGCTTGGCCTCTAGCGAGCAGTACTTC,CASSLASSEQYF
TRBJ2-1,-,-,TRBV29-1,15,TGCAGCGTTATTCATGGACTACCGCCCTACAATGAGCAGTTCTTC,CSVIHGLPPYNEQFF
TRBJ1-1,-,-,TRBV15,14,TGTGCCACCAGCAGAGATTTTACAGCCACTGAAGCTTTCTTT,CATSRDFTATEAFF